This T cell receptor (beta chain) is from a study of resident and recirculating memory T cells in vitiligo. CDR3 length: 15 residues. V lost 5 bases and J lost 3; bases outside the gene matches: 9. Germline-derived CDR1 and CDR2 are SGHVS and FQNEAQ. General observations from the study: Clonality differed among vitiligo lesions, with no unique dominant clone.

TCRdb's table, derived via immunoSEQ multiplex PCR, lists solely in-frame clones and lacks some. This repertoire shows roughly 80,000 clones, approximately 90% found once; its top ten account for approximately 4.7%. As concerns this clone: Antigen: not known.

This receptor was obtained from a male donor with vitiligo. V gene TRBV7-8 combines with J gene TRBJ2-7; 8 bases are a match to TRBD2. Sequenced: blood. The CDR3 spells CASSLPGGRVYEQYF. CDR3 in DNA: TGTGCCAGCAGCCTCCCGGGAGGGAGGGTCTACGAGCAGTACTTC.